These 17 T cell receptor beta chains were all obtained from the same sample, sequenced in a study of control samples from healthy donors and cancer patients. The protocol was immunoSEQ multiplex PCR, while the TCRdb copy is restricted to in-frame clones and leaves out a portion. The table records 75,000 to 95,000 clones, about 88% of them present only once. Material: PBMCs. These receptors were obtained from a woman in her fifties or sixties with colorectal cancer.

CDR3 DNA: TGCGCCAGCAGCCAAGAAATGAACTCAGGGGGAAACACCATATATTTT. Translating gives CASSQEMNSGGNTIYF. V is TRBV4-1 and J is TRBJ1-3, with D perhaps TRBD1 (5 bases). The CDR3 extends over 16 amino acids. Germline CDR1 MGHRA, CDR2 YSYEKL. Trimming removed 0 bases at V and 4 bases at J, with 13 bases between.

The chain recombines TRBV13 with TRBJ2-3; possibly TRBD2 for D (5 bases). V lost 5 bases and J lost 0, with 12 bases in between. The length of the CDR3 is 15 residues. Germline assignment: CDR1 PRHDT and CDR2 FYEKMQ (reference sequence). The CDR3: CASSQRSPSTDTQYF. In DNA, the CDR3 is TGTGCCAGCAGCCAGCGGTCTCCTAGCACAGATACGCAGTATTTT.

This clone was seen more than once but under ten times. The chain combines TRBV6-5 with TRBJ2-2; D remains unclear. Germline lookup yields CDR1 MNHEY and CDR2 SVGAGI. The CDR3 is made up of 13 amino acids. V was pared by 6 bases and J by 6 bases, with 11 bases between. The CDR3 loop is CASSRLPAGELFF. CDR3 nucleotides: TGTGCCAGCAGCCGACTGCCTGCCGGGGAGCTGTTTTTT.

This chain uses TRBV2 with TRBJ2-3; a possible D gene is TRBD1 (6 bases). In germline, CDR1 is SNHLY, CDR2 FYNNEI. With 9 bases removed from V and 6 bases from J, the gap between germline ends came to 19 bases. CDR3 size: 14 residues. The CDR3 DNA reads TGTGCCAGACAGCACCTTCAGGGGTCGGATACGCAGTATTTT. Protein product: CARQHLQGSDTQYF.

This sequence joins TRBV29-1 and TRBJ1-3; D remains ambiguous. The CDR3 has 14 amino acids. Germline CDR1 reads SQVTM; CDR2 reads ANQGSEA. The ends were cut back, 0 bases at V and 0 bases at J, with 6 bases in the middle. The CDR3 sequence: CSVEDIGSGNTIYF. CDR3 nucleotides: TGCAGCGTTGAAGATATTGGCTCTGGAAACACCATATATTTT.

This chain links TRBV6-4 with TRBJ2-1; D is undetermined. The CDR3 length is 13 residues. V shed 4 bases and J shed 5 bases, with 9 bases lying between them. Germline V CDR1 and CDR2: MRHNA, SNTAGT. Written as DNA, the CDR3 is TGTGCCAGCAGTGTCCGACCAAACAATGAGCAGTTCTTC. Translated, it gives CASSVRPNNEQFF.

This clone came up once. This chain links TRBV12-5 with TRBJ2-1; TRBD1 matches 7 bases. The V gene's germline CDR1 is LGHNT and CDR2 FRNRAP. The CDR3 is made up of 18 amino acids. V lost 2 bases to trimming and J lost 2 bases; unmatched junction nucleotides: 12. The CDR3 nucleotides read TGTGCTAGTGGTTTGACGGCTAAGGGGGCTAGCCCCTACAATGAGCAGTTCTTC. This encodes CASGLTAKGASPYNEQFF.

The chain couples TRBV18 to TRBJ2-2; weak D call: TRBD2 (5 bases). The CDR3 totals 15 residues. Germline assignment: CDR1 KGHSH and CDR2 LQKENI. The V end was cut by 2 bases, the J end by 2 bases, with 9 bases between. The CDR3 region is CASSPKRVNTGELFF. The CDR3 nucleotides read TGTGCCAGCTCACCAAAGAGGGTTAACACCGGGGAGCTGTTTTTT.

V usage is TRBV6-2 or TRBV6-3 and J usage is TRBJ1-1; D uncertain. The length of the CDR3 is 14 residues. The V gene's germline CDR1 is MNHEY and CDR2 SVGEGT. V was trimmed by 2 bases and J by 4 bases, leaving 11 bases between them. The CDR3 region has the DNA TGTGCCAGCAGTTACAGGGTGGCGGGCACTGAAGCTTTCTTT. Residues: CASSYRVAGTEAFF.

The rearrangement joins TRBV6-5 to TRBJ2-2; D ambiguous. This CDR3 contains 13 residues. The V gene lost 6 bases and the J gene lost 2 bases, with 7 bases spanning the gap. Germline V gene data show CDR1 as MNHEY and CDR2 as SVGAGI. In DNA, the CDR3 is TGTGCCAGCAGCCCCCCCAACACCGGGGAGCTGTTTTTT. Protein sequence: CASSPPNTGELFF.

Turning to this clone: The sample has other DNA sequences that encode this CDR3 too. The CDR3 coding sequence is TGTGCCAGCAGCGTAGCGGGAGGACCTTACAATGAGCAGTTCTTC. Amino acids: CASSVAGGPYNEQFF. The chain joins TRBV9 to TRBJ2-1; 7 bases align to TRBD2. CDR1 is SGDLS and CDR2 is YYNGEE in the germline V gene. This CDR3 is built from 15 residues. Trimming at V came to 0 bases and at J to 4 bases, leaving 4 bases not matched to a gene.

The V call is TRBV5-1, the J call TRBJ2-3; TRBD1 matches at 7 bases. The CDR3 runs 15 residues. CDR1 is SGHRS and CDR2 is YFSETQ in the germline V gene. V trimming: 1 base; J trimming: 0 bases; junction bases outside the gene matches: 2. CDR3 sequence: CASSLLGQSTDTQYF. The CDR3 coding sequence is TGCGCCAGCAGCTTGTTGGGACAGAGCACAGATACGCAGTATTTT.

This clone was found once. The chain combines TRBV7-9 with TRBJ1-4; D gene uncertain. V was trimmed by 7 bases and J by 8 bases, leaving 14 bases between them. Germline V gene data show CDR1 as SEHNR and CDR2 as FQNEAQ (reference sequence). This CDR3 has 13 residues. Here the CDR3 reads CASNPSVREKLFF. The DNA for the CDR3 is TGTGCCAGCAACCCGTCCGTAAGGGAAAAACTGTTTTTT. The full variable domain, with the rest looked up from reference TRBV7-9 and TRBJ1-4, is DTGVSQNPRHKITKRGQNVTFRCDPISEHNRLYWYRQTLGQGPEFLTYFQNEAQLEKSRLLSDRFSAERPKGSFSTLEIQRTEQGDSAMYLCASNPSVREKLFFGSGTQLSVL.

About this clone: The sample carries other DNA sequences with the same CDR3. The rearrangement joins TRBV2 to TRBJ2-7, with D possibly called TRBD1 or TRBD2 (5 bases each). V lost 5 bases, J lost 4 bases, and 12 bases lay in between. This CDR3 contains 13 residues. CDR1 and CDR2 from the germline V gene are SNHLY and FYNNEI. The CDR3 is CASSRGGGYEQYV. CDR3 nucleotides: TGTGCCAGCAGTCGTGGGGGTGGGTACGAGCAGTACGTC.

CDR3 residues: CASTPGLAGANEQFF. CDR3 sequence (DNA): TGTGCCAGTACCCCTGGACTAGCGGGGGCCAATGAGCAGTTCTTC. V gene TRBV9 combines with J gene TRBJ2-1; 13 bases match TRBD2. From germline, CDR1 is SGDLS and CDR2 YYNGEE. V lost 8 bases to trimming and J lost 6 bases; unmatched junction nucleotides: 8. The CDR3 extends over 15 amino acids.

The CDR3 spells CASSYWGDQETQYF. The CDR3 bases are TGTGCCAGCAGTTACTGGGGGGACCAAGAGACCCAGTACTTC. The chain has TRBV6-2 or TRBV6-3 and TRBJ2-5; maybe TRBD2 (6 bases). CDR1 and CDR2 from the germline V gene are MNHEY and SVGEGT. The CDR3 runs 14 residues. Trimming shortened V by 1 base and J by 0 bases, and 6 bases separated the two germline ends.

The chain recombines TRBV19 with TRBJ2-1; TRBD1 agrees at 8 bases. CDR1 is LNHDA and CDR2 is SQIVND in the germline V gene (reference sequence). This CDR3 spans 15 amino acids. The V segment lost 4 bases and the J segment 4 bases; nucleotides outside the gene matches: 6. The CDR3 nucleotides read TGTGCCAGTAGTAGCGGACAGGGACCTTACAATGAGCAGTTCTTC. Amino acids: CASSSGQGPYNEQFF.